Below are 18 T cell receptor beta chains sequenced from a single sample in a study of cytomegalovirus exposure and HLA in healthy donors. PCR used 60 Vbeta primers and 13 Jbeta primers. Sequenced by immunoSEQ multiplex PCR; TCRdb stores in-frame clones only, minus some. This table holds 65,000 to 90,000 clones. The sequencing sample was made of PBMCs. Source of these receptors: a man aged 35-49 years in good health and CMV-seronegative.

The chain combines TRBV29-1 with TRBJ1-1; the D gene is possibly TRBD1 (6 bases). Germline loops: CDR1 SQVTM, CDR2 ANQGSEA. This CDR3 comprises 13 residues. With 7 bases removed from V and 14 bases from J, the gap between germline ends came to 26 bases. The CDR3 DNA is TGCAGCGCCTGGGGGGGCCCGACCCGTCCGGTATTCTTT. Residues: CSAWGGPTRPVFF.

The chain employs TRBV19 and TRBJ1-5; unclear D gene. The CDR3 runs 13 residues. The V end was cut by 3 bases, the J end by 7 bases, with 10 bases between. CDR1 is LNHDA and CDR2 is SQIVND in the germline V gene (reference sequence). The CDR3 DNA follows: TGTGCCAGTAGTATCAATGGAGTACAGCCCCAGCATTTT. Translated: CASSINGVQPQHF.

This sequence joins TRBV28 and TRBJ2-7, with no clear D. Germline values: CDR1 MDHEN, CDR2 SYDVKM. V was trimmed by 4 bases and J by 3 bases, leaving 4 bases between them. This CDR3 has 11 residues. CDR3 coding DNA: TGTGCCAGCAGTTATAACTACGAGCAGTACTTC. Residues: CASSYNYEQYF.

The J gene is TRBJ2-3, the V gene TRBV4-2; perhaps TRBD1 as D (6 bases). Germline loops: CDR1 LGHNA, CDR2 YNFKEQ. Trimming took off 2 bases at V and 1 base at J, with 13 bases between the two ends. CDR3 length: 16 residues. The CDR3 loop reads CASSQLAGEGTDTQYF. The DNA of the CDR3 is TGTGCCAGCAGCCAACTTGCAGGGGAAGGCACAGATACGCAGTATTTT.

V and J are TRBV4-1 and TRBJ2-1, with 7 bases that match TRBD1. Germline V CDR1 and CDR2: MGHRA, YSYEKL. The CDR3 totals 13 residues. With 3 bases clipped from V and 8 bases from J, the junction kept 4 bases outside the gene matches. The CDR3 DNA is TGCGCCAGCAGCCAGACAGGGTTGGATGAGCAGTTCTTC. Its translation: CASSQTGLDEQFF.

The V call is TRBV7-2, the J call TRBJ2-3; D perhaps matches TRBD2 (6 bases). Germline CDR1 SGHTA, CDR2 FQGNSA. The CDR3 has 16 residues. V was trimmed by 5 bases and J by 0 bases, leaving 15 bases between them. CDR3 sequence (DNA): TGTGCCAGCAGCCCTAGGCGGGGCTATAGCACAGATACGCAGTATTTT. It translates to CASSPRRGYSTDTQYF.

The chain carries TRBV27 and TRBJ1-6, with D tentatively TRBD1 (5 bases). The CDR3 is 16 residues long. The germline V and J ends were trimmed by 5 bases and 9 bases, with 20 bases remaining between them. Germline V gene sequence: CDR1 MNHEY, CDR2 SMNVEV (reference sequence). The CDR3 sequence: CASSRVWGQIISPLHF. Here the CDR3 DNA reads TGTGCCAGCAGTAGGGTATGGGGCCAAATAATTTCACCCCTCCACTTT.

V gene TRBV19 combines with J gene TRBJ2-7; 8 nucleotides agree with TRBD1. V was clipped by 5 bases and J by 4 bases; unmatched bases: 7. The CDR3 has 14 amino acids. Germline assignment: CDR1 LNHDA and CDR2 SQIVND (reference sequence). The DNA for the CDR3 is TGTGCCAGTAGTTTCCGGACAGGGAGGTACGAGCAGTACTTC. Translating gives CASSFRTGRYEQYF.

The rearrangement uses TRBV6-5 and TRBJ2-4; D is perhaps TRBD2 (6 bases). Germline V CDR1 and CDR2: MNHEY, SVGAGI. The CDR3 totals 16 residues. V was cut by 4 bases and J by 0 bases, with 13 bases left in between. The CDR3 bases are TGTGCCAGCAGTTCGGGACTTCGTTTAGCCAAAAACATTCAGTACTTC. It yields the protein CASSSGLRLAKNIQYF.

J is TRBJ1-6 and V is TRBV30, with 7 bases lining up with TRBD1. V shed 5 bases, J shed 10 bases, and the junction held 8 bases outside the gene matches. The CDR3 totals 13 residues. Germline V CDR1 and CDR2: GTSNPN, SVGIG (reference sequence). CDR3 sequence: CAWGEQGDSPLHF. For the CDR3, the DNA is TGTGCCTGGGGGGAGCAGGGGGACTCACCCCTCCACTTT.

CDR3 amino acids: CASSSGSQGGYTF. Here the CDR3 DNA reads TGTGCCAGCAGTTCGGGATCACAGGGGGGCTACACCTTC. This chain joins TRBV28 and TRBJ1-2; the match to TRBD1 covers 7 bases. Germline assignment: CDR1 MDHEN and CDR2 SYDVKM. This CDR3 is built from 13 residues. After removal of 4 bases from V and 8 bases from J, the junction contained 7 bases not matched to a gene.

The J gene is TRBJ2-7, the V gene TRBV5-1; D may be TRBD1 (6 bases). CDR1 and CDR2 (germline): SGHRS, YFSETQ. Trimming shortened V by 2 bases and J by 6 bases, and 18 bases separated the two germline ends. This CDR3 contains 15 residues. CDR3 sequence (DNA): TGCGCCAGCAGCTTACATCAGGGGCAAGGGGGCGAGCAGTACTTC. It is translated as CASSLHQGQGGEQYF.

The CDR3 nucleotides are TGTGCCAGCAGTCGCAGGGGGGCCTACAATGAGCAGTTCTTC. Translation: CASSRRGAYNEQFF. J is TRBJ2-1 and V is TRBV6-5, with D possibly TRBD1 on 7 matching bases. CDR1 and CDR2 from the germline V gene are MNHEY and SVGAGI. V was cut by 5 bases and J by 2 bases, with 10 bases left in between. The CDR3 totals 14 residues.

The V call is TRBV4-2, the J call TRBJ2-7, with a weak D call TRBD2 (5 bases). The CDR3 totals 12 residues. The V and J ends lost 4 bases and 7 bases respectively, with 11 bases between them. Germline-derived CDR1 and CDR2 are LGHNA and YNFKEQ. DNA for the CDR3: TGTGCCAGCAGCCGCTCAGGCGGGGAGCAGTACTTC. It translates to CASSRSGGEQYF.

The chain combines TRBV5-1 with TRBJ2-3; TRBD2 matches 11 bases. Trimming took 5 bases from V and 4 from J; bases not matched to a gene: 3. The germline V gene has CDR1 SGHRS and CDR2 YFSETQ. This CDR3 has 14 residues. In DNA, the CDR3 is TGCGCCAGCAGGTCGGGACTAGCGGCAGATACGCAGTATTTT. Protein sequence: CASRSGLAADTQYF.

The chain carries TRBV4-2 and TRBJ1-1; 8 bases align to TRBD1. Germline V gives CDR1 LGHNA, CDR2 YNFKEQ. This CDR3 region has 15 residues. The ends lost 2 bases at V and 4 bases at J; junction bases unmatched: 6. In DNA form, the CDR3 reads TGTGCCAGCAGCCAACTAGGACAGGGTAGCACTGAAGCTTTCTTT. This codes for CASSQLGQGSTEAFF.

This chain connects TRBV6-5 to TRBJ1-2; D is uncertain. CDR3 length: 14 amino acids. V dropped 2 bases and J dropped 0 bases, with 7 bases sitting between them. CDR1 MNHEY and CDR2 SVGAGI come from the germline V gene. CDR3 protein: CASSYRTANYGYTF. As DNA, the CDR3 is TGTGCCAGCAGTTACCGAACAGCTAACTATGGCTACACCTTC.

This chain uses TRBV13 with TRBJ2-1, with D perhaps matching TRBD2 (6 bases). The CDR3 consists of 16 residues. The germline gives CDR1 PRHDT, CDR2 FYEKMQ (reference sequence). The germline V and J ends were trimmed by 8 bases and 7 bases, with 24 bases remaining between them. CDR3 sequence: CASSASREAGTNEQFF. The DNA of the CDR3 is TGTGCCAGCTCAGCTTCCAGAGAAGCGGGCACGAATGAGCAGTTCTTC. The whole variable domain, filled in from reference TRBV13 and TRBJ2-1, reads AAGVIQSPRHLIKEKRETATLKCYPIPRHDTVYWYQQGPGQDPQFLISFYEKMQSDKGSIPDRFSAQQFSDYHSELNMSSLELGDSALYFCASSASREAGTNEQFFGPGTRLTVL.